Listed below are T cell receptor beta chains from one sample, sequenced in a study of blood T cell repertoires in COVID-19. Assay used: immunoSEQ multiplex PCR; TCRdb lists only in-frame clones, some missing. The table shows about 72,000 clones, with around 85% occurring only once. Sequences were obtained from peripheral blood. The receptor set was obtained from a woman over 75 with active or convalescent COVID-19. Both conserved end residues are part of each CDR3. D genes are given only for firm matches. The listing skips clone size in some rows; elsewhere it reads once, few, many or a size class.

d_call	j_call	v_call	clone_size	cdr3_aa	cdr3_nt
.	TRBJ2-7	TRBV12-5	many	CASGLYPTVGNPRFSYEQYF	TGTGCTAGTGGTTTGTACCCGACGGTCGGGAACCCCCGTTTCTCCTACGAGCAGTACTTC
.	TRBJ1-6	TRBV7-2	.	CASSLGAGMVDSPLHF	TGTGCCAGCAGCTTAGGGGCAGGGATGGTGGATTCACCCCTCCACTTT
.	TRBJ1-4	TRBV27	.	CASSKGRQGEKLFF	TGTGCCAGCAGCAAGGGGCGGCAGGGTGAAAAACTGTTTTTT
.	TRBJ1-1	TRBV7-2	.	CASSHSPDTEAFF	TGTGCCAGCAGCCATTCGCCAGACACTGAAGCTTTCTTT
.	TRBJ2-3	TRBV7-2	once	CASSLVGRVADTQYF	TGTGCCAGCAGCTTAGTGGGCAGGGTAGCAGATACGCAGTATTTT
TRBD1	TRBJ1-4	TRBV6-4	.	CASSPTGQDEKLFF	TGTGCCAGCAGCCCGACAGGGCAGGATGAAAAACTGTTTTTT
TRBD2	TRBJ2-7	TRBV5-1	.	CASSPQGLAGPYEQYF	TGCGCCAGCAGCCCCCAGGGACTAGCGGGGCCCTACGAGCAGTACTTC
TRBD2	TRBJ2-3	TRBV28	.	CASSPFGGGIPDTQYF	TGTGCCAGCAGTCCCTTTGGGGGGGGGATCCCAGATACGCAGTATTTT
.	TRBJ1-2	TRBV7-6	.	CATSGGNYGYTF	TGTGCCACCTCCGGTGGTAACTATGGCTACACCTTC
.	TRBJ2-7	TRBV4-1	.	CASSQDFRDFYEQYF	TGCGCCAGCAGCCAAGATTTTCGGGACTTCTACGAGCAGTACTTC
.	TRBJ2-3	TRBV7-9	.	CASSKSTGRTDTQYF	TGTGCCAGCAGCAAAAGCACGGGAAGGACAGATACGCAGTATTTT
.	TRBJ1-2	TRBV5-4	many	CASSLEGLLYGYTF	TGTGCCAGCAGCTTGGAAGGACTCCTCTATGGCTACACCTTC
.	TRBJ1-5	TRBV5-6	.	CASSFQTGPRNQPQHF	TGTGCCAGCAGCTTCCAGACAGGTCCAAGAAATCAGCCCCAGCATTTT
TRBD2	TRBJ2-1	TRBV5-1	.	CASSSAPTSGSYNEQFF	TGCGCCAGCAGCTCAGCCCCGACTAGCGGGTCCTACAATGAGCAGTTCTTC
TRBD1	TRBJ1-1	TRBV5-4	.	CASSLGQGARMNTEAFF	TGTGCCAGCAGCTTGGGGCAGGGGGCCCGTATGAACACTGAAGCTTTCTTT
.	TRBJ2-5	TRBV11-3	.	CASSLTTLEETQYF	TGTGCCAGCAGCTTGACTACCTTAGAGGAGACCCAGTACTTC
.	TRBJ2-1	TRBV12-3/TRBV12-4	.	CASLRGNEQFF	TGTGCCAGCCTCCGCGGCAATGAGCAGTTCTTC
TRBD2	TRBJ2-3	TRBV20-1	.	CSASAGLPTDTQYF	TGCAGTGCTAGTGCGGGACTACCCACAGATACGCAGTATTTT
TRBD1	TRBJ1-3	TRBV28	.	CASSDWTGRPGNTIYF	TGTGCCAGCAGTGACTGGACAGGGAGGCCTGGAAACACCATATATTTT
.	TRBJ2-5	TRBV5-1	.	CASSPVIAEETQYF	TGCGCCAGCAGCCCGGTGATAGCGGAAGAGACCCAGTACTTC
.	TRBJ2-5	TRBV30	.	CAWSVSLTVETQYF	TGTGCCTGGAGTGTAAGTTTGACAGTGGAGACCCAGTACTTC
TRBD2	TRBJ2-3	TRBV10-2	once	CASNEGRGTDTQYF	TGCGCCAGCAATGAAGGGAGGGGCACAGATACGCAGTATTTT
.	TRBJ1-6	TRBV9	.	CASSAQDSPYSPLHF	TGTGCCAGCAGCGCCCAGGACAGTCCGTATTCACCCCTCCACTTT
.	TRBJ1-1	TRBV2	once	CASSRTEKAFF	TGTGCCAGCAGTAGGACAGAGAAAGCTTTCTTT
.	TRBJ1-3	TRBV30	.	CAWGINSGNTIYF	TGTGCCTGGGGAATCAACTCTGGAAACACCATATATTTT
TRBD2	TRBJ2-5	TRBV10-2	.	CASTGGRKGQETQYF	TGCGCCAGCACGGGGGGAAGGAAGGGCCAAGAGACCCAGTACTTC
.	TRBJ2-5	TRBV19	once	CATAASRQETQYF	TGTGCCACCGCAGCGTCCCGACAAGAGACCCAGTACTTC
.	TRBJ1-2	TRBV19	.	CASNPTGPSYGYTF	TGTGCCAGTAACCCTACAGGGCCCAGCTATGGCTACACCTTC
.	TRBJ2-1	TRBV7-9	.	CASSLGLVIEQFF	TGTGCCAGCAGCTTAGGATTAGTAATTGAGCAGTTCTTC
.	TRBJ2-5	TRBV29-1	.	CRRGETQYF	TGCAGGCGAGGGGAGACCCAGTACTTC
.	TRBJ2-7	TRBV6-5	.	CASVRRAGGSYEQYF	TGTGCCAGCGTTAGGCGTGCAGGGGGGTCCTACGAGCAGTACTTC
TRBD2	TRBJ2-7	TRBV9	.	CASSVGTSGGNEQYF	TGTGCCAGCAGCGTAGGGACTAGCGGGGGGAACGAGCAGTACTTC
.	TRBJ2-7	TRBV14	.	CASSQDQGGHEQYF	TGTGCCAGCAGCCAAGATCAGGGAGGTCACGAGCAGTACTTC
.	TRBJ2-5	TRBV29-1	.	CSVVIAPGLNQETQYF	TGCAGCGTGGTAATAGCCCCGGGACTTAATCAAGAGACCCAGTACTTC
.	TRBJ2-5	TRBV7-6	.	CASSLRARETQYF	TGTGCCAGCAGCTTAAGAGCTCGAGAGACCCAGTACTTC
.	TRBJ1-3	TRBV18	.	CASSPKTGTPKGSGNTIYF	TGTGCCAGCTCACCAAAAACTGGGACTCCCAAAGGATCTGGAAACACCATATATTTT
TRBD1	TRBJ1-5	TRBV28	once	CASSSRIGTGGQPQHF	TGTGCCAGCAGTTCCCGAATTGGGACAGGGGGACAGCCCCAGCATTTT
.	TRBJ2-7	TRBV6-5	many	CASSQTYEQYF	TGTGCCAGCAGCCAAACCTACGAGCAGTACTTC
TRBD1	TRBJ2-7	TRBV10-1	.	CASTGQGVTYEQYF	TGCGCCAGCACTGGACAGGGTGTCACCTACGAGCAGTACTTC
.	TRBJ1-2	TRBV19	once	CASSIPGGPNYGYTF	TGTGCCAGTAGTATCCCGGGGGGCCCTAACTATGGCTACACCTTC
.	TRBJ1-2	TRBV6-5	.	CASLDRQPGRSYTF	TGTGCCTCCTTAGATCGACAGCCTGGGAGGAGCTACACCTTC